This T cell receptor beta chain is from a study of blood T cells in healthy people across ages. About the study: About one barcoded beta molecule per two T cells was captured by template switching. Study-level results: A roughly linear age-dependent decrease characterized TCR beta diversity per million T cells. Aged donors had fewer naive CD4+ cells and lower diversity than long-lived donors.

No fewer than 7 million PBMCs went into each sample. As concerns this clonotype: Its cognate antigen is unknown.

Combining a sample-barcoded 5' primer with a J-beta primer mix, a second PCR ran for about 6 to 11 cycles. One entry per CDR3 protein results from TCRdb running MiXCR on the 5' RACE reads. Here the sample spans about 1.5 million distinct CDR3 sequences, approximately 42% being singletons. The CDR3 extends over 15 amino acids. Deletions cut 6 bases from V and 7 bases from J, with 19 bases between. Material for sequencing was blood. This clonotype was obtained from a woman aged 18 to 35 in good health. The chain is built from TRBV12-3 or TRBV12-4 and TRBJ1-5; D possibly corresponds to TRBD1 (6 bases). Here the CDR3 reads CASSPQNRDWQPQHF. The CDR3 DNA follows: TGTGCCAGCAGCCCTCAGAACAGGGATTGGCAGCCCCAGCATTTT.